A single sample is the source of the 4 T cell receptor beta chains below, sequenced in a study of T-cell memory formation after mild COVID-19. Using its own MiXCR run on the 5' RACE reads, TCRdb lists one record per CDR3 protein. The data contain 350,000 to 400,000 distinct CDR3 sequences, 21% of them singletons. Material for sequencing was PBMCs or a T cell subset sorted from them (not recorded which). All receptors come from an adult woman who had mild COVID-19 (a few samples of this study predate the infection). Cell type and time point are not known.

The chain recombines TRBV2 with TRBJ1-6; D is ambiguous. This CDR3 has 13 residues. V lost 7 bases and J 6 bases, leaving 10 bases between the germline ends. CDR1 and CDR2 (germline): SNHLY, FYNNEI. The CDR3 region is CASNLQTNSPLHF. The CDR3 bases are TGTGCCAGCAATCTACAGACTAATTCACCCCTCCACTTT.

This clonotype has only a few counts. This chain connects TRBV29-1 to TRBJ1-2; tentatively, D is TRBD1 (6 bases). Germline V gene sequence: CDR1 SQVTM, CDR2 ANQGSEA. This CDR3 has 15 residues. Trimming cost V 4 bases and J 4 bases, with 19 bases left between them. The CDR3 protein is CSVGTGSTGAYGYTF. Here the CDR3 DNA reads TGCAGCGTTGGCACAGGGTCTACCGGGGCCTATGGCTACACCTTC.

This sequence joins TRBV7-9 and TRBJ2-7; D not resolved. This CDR3 has 12 residues. Germline V gene lookup returns CDR1 SEHNR and CDR2 FQNEAQ (reference sequence). V lost 5 bases and J lost 4, with 9 bases in between. The CDR3 nucleotides are TGTGCCAGCAGCCCAACGTATTACGAGCAGTACTTC. Protein product: CASSPTYYEQYF.

The J gene is TRBJ2-1, the V gene TRBV24-1, with D tentatively TRBD1 or TRBD2 (5 bases each). V was shortened by 3 bases and J by 6 bases, with 17 bases between the two germline ends. The CDR3 extends over 16 amino acids. Germline assignment: CDR1 KGHDR and CDR2 SFDVKD. The CDR3 region has the DNA TGTGCCACCAGTGATGGACCTCCGGGACCAATCAATGAGCAGTTCTTC. It codes for CATSDGPPGPINEQFF.